This T cell receptor beta chain is drawn from a study of neurological immune-mediated disorders. Germline lookup yields CDR1 KGHSH and CDR2 LQKENI. Between the trimmed V and J ends, which lost 3 bases and 8 bases, there was a span of 19 bases. The CDR3 extends over 15 amino acids. This clonotype appeared a few times. One entry per CDR3 protein, called by TCRdb with MiXCR from the 5' RACE reads. The repertoire includes about 33,000 distinct CDR3 sequences, about 13% of them detected once, and around 2.3% sits in the top ten. The time point denotes: longitudinal time-point 2. This TCR was sampled from a woman aged 40 to 55 in good health. The specimen was PBMCs. V and J are TRBV18 and TRBJ1-2; D unresolved. CDR3 sequence reads: CASSPDGVAPRGYTF. The CDR3 DNA follows: TGTGCCAGCTCACCCGACGGAGTAGCTCCTAGGGGCTACACCTTC.